A single T cell receptor (beta chain) is shown here with its context. Its antigen remains unknown. Patient tissue came from resections in Japan or China, 2014–2017. Two lung cancer pathologists independently confirmed each histologic diagnosis. CDR1 LNHDA and CDR2 SQIVND come from the germline V gene (reference sequence). CDR3 length equals 15 residues. Between the trimmed V and J ends, which lost 3 bases and 3 bases, there was a span of 13 bases. The data were obtained in a study of immune evolution from preneoplasia to lung adenocarcinoma. TCRdb's copy holds only in-frame clones and misses some; the assay was immunoSEQ multiplex PCR. The profile shows 3,500 to 4,500 clones, around four fifths of them singletons. Findings and caveats of the study: Top clone frequencies peaked in normal lung, apparently declining through invasive adenocarcinoma. Normal lung had highest clonality; later lesions appeared denser, more diverse.

V gene TRBV19 combines with J gene TRBJ2-3, with D perhaps TRBD1 or TRBD2 (6 bases each). The specimen sequenced was FFPE adjacent normal lung tissue. This clonotype was sampled from a person aged 60-79 years with lung adenocarcinoma. The CDR3 nucleotides read TGTGCCAGTAGTATGGGTGGAGGGGGAACAGATACGCAGTATTTT. This encodes CASSMGGGGTDTQYF.